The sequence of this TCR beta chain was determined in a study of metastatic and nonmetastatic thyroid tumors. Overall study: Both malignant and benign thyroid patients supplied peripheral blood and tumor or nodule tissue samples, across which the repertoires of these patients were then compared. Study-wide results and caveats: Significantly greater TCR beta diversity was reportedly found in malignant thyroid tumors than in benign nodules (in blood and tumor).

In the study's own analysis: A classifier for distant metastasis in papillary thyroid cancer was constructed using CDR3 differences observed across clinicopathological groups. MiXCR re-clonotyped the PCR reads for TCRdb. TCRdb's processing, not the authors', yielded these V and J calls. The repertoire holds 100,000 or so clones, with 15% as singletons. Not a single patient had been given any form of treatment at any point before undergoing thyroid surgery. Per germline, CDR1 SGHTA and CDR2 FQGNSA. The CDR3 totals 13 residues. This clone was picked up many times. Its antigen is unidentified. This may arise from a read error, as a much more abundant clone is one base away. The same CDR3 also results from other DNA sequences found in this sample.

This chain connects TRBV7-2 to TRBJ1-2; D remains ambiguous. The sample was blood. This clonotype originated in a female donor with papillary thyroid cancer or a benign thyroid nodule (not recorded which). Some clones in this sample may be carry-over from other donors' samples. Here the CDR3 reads CASSSYMSYGYTF. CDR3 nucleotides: TGTGCCAGTAGCTCATACATGTCCTATGGCTACACCTTC.